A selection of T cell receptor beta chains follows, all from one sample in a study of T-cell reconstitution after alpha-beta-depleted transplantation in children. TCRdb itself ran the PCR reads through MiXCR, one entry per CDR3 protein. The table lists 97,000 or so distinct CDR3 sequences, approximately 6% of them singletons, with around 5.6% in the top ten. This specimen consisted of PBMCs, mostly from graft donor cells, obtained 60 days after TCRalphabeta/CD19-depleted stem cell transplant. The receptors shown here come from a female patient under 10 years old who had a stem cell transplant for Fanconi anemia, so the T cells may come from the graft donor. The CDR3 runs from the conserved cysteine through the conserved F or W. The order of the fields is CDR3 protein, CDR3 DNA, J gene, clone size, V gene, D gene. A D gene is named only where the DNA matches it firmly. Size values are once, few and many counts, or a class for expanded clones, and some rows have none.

CDR3: CASSLMVGGRNEQFF
DNA: TGTGCCAGCAGCTTGATGGTGGGGGGGAGGAATGAGCAGTTCTTC
J: TRBJ2-1
size: few
V: TRBV5-4
D: TRBD2

CDR3: CASSYSAETQYF
DNA: TGTGCCAGCAGTTACTCCGCAGAGACCCAGTACTTC
J: TRBJ2-5
size: many
V: TRBV12-3/TRBV12-4
D: .

CDR3: CASRLGQLQYF
DNA: TGTGCCAGCAGATTAGGACAGCTTCAGTACTTC
J: TRBJ2-7
size: many
V: TRBV25-1
D: .

CDR3: CASSPTDTPVGTDTQYF
DNA: TGTGCCAGCTCACCGACGGACACCCCCGTGGGCACAGATACGCAGTATTTT
J: TRBJ2-3
size: many
V: TRBV18
D: .

CDR3: CASSLGTGGAYEQYF
DNA: TGTGCCAGCAGCTTAGGGACAGGGGGCGCATACGAGCAGTACTTC
J: TRBJ2-7
size: few
V: TRBV7-3
D: TRBD1

CDR3: CATSRDLKGGAGYEGYTF
DNA: TGTGCCACCAGCAGAGATCTAAAGGGGGGCGCAGGGTACGAGGGCTACACCTTC
J: TRBJ1-2
size: many
V: TRBV15
D: .

CDR3: CASSFGGLETQYF
DNA: TGCGCCAGCAGCTTTGGGGGCCTAGAGACCCAGTACTTC
J: TRBJ2-5
size: many
V: TRBV5-1
D: .

CDR3: CSVTSGGPNEQFF
DNA: TGCAGCGTGACTAGCGGGGGCCCCAATGAGCAGTTCTTC
J: TRBJ2-1
size: many
V: TRBV29-1
D: TRBD2

CDR3: CASSNESSLVRVSNQPQHF
DNA: TGTGCCAGCAGCAATGAATCCTCGCTAGTGCGAGTATCCAATCAGCCCCAGCATTTT
J: TRBJ1-5
size: .
V: TRBV21-1
D: .

CDR3: CASSPRLASNTGELFF
DNA: TGTGCCAGCAGCCCAAGACTAGCGTCCAACACCGGGGAGCTGTTTTTT
J: TRBJ2-2
size: many
V: TRBV7-8
D: TRBD2

CDR3: CASSQEWWPGQGESNEQFF
DNA: TGCGCCAGCAGCCAAGAATGGTGGCCGGGACAGGGCGAGAGTAATGAGCAGTTCTTC
J: TRBJ2-1
size: many
V: TRBV4-1
D: TRBD1

CDR3: CASSPDLGSLGTQYF
DNA: TGTGCCAGCAGTCCGGATCTAGGGAGCCTTGGGACCCAGTACTTC
J: TRBJ2-5
size: many
V: TRBV2
D: .

CDR3: CSARRGSSSTDTQYF
DNA: TGCAGTGCTCGGAGAGGGAGCTCTAGCACAGATACGCAGTATTTT
J: TRBJ2-3
size: many
V: TRBV20-1
D: .

CDR3: CASSKYTGELFF
DNA: TGTGCCAGCAGCAAGTACACCGGGGAGCTGTTTTTT
J: TRBJ2-2
size: many
V: TRBV11-3
D: .

CDR3: CASSPRTGNQPQHF
DNA: TGTGCCAGCAGCCCGCGGACAGGGAATCAGCCCCAGCATTTT
J: TRBJ1-5
size: .
V: TRBV7-2
D: TRBD1

CDR3: CACQGSGRRGTGANVLTF
DNA: TGTGCCTGTCAGGGTAGCGGGAGACGCGGCACTGGGGCCAACGTCCTGACTTTC
J: TRBJ2-6
size: many
V: TRBV11-1
D: TRBD2

CDR3: CASSLSLYSYEQYF
DNA: TGTGCCAGCAGCCTAAGCCTCTACTCCTACGAGCAGTACTTC
J: TRBJ2-7
size: .
V: TRBV3-1
D: .

CDR3: CSARGGSPRADTQYF
DNA: TGCAGTGCTAGAGGTGGGTCCCCTCGGGCAGATACGCAGTATTTT
J: TRBJ2-3
size: many
V: TRBV20-1
D: .

CDR3: CASSLGLAWEDTQYF
DNA: TGTGCCAGCAGCTTGGGACTAGCTTGGGAAGATACGCAGTATTTT
J: TRBJ2-3
size: many
V: TRBV5-6
D: TRBD2

CDR3: CASSSKSGLPYDEQFF
DNA: TGTGCCAGCAGCTCAAAATCGGGACTACCTTACGATGAGCAGTTCTTC
J: TRBJ2-1
size: many
V: TRBV9
D: TRBD2